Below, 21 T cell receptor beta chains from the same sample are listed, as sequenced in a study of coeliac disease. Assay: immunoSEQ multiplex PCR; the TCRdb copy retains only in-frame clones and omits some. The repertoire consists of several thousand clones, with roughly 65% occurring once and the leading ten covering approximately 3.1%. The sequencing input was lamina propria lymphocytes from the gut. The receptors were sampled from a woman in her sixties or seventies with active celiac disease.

The chain's CDR3 is CASSLVGGTIYF. For the CDR3, the DNA is TGTGCCAGCAGCTTAGTTGGGGGGACCATATATTTT. The chain links TRBV7-8 to TRBJ1-3, with TRBD1 as a possible D gene (5 bases). The CDR3 length is 12 residues. CDR1 and CDR2 (germline): SGHVS, FQNEAQ. V gave up 1 base and J gave up 10 bases, with 8 bases separating them.

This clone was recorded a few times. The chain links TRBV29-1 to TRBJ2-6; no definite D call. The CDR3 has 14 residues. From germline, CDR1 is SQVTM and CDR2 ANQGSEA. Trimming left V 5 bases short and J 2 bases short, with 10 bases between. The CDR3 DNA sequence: TGCAGCGTTAGAGGCCGGGCTGGGGCCAACGTCCTGACTTTC. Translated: CSVRGRAGANVLTF.

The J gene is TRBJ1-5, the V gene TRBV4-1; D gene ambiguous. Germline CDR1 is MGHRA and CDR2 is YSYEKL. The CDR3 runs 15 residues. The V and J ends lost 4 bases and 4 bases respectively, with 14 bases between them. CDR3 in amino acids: CASSLRDLGNQPQHF. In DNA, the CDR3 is TGCGCCAGCAGCCTGCGGGATCTCGGGAATCAGCCCCAGCATTTT.

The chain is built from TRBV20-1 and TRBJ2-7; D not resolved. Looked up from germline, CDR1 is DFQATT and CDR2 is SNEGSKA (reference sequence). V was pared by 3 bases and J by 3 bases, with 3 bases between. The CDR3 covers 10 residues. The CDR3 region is CSASGYEQYF. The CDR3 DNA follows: TGCAGTGCTAGCGGCTACGAGCAGTACTTC.

The CDR3 protein is CASSPREDTEAFF. The DNA of the CDR3 is TGTGCCAGCAGCCCCAGGGAGGACACTGAAGCTTTCTTT. The J gene is TRBJ1-1, the V gene TRBV27, with D maybe TRBD1 (5 bases). The CDR3 has 13 residues. The V end lost 6 bases, the J end lost 3 bases, and 11 bases lay between the germline ends. Germline V lookup: CDR1 MNHEY, CDR2 SMNVEV (reference sequence).

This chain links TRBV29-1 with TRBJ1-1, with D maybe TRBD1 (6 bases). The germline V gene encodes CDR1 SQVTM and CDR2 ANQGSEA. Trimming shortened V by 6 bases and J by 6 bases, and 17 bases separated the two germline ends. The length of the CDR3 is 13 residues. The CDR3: CSVGAGERAEAFF. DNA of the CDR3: TGCAGCGTGGGGGCCGGGGAGAGGGCTGAAGCTTTCTTT.

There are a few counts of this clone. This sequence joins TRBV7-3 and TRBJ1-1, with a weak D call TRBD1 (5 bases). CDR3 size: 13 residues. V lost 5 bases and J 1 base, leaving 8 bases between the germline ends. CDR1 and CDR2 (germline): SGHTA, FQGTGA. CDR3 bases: TGTGCCAGCAGCCTTCAGGGGAACACTGAAGCTTTCTTT. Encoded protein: CASSLQGNTEAFF.

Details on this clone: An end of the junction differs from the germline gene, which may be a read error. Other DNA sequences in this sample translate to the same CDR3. CDR3 DNA: TGTGCTAGCAGAGGGACAGGGTCGCACTATGGCTACACCTTC. Translating gives CASRGTGSHYGYTF. The genes are TRBV2 and TRBJ1-2; 9 bases match TRBD1. Looked up from germline, CDR1 is SNHLY and CDR2 is FYNNEI. CDR3 size: 14 residues.

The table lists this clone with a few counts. CDR3 residues: CASSLGRTGEPGYTF. The DNA of the CDR3 is TGTGCCAGCAGTTTGGGTCGGACAGGGGAACCTGGCTACACCTTC. The rearrangement links TRBV28 to TRBJ1-2, with 9 bases identical to TRBD1. The CDR3 length is 15 residues. Trimming took 3 bases from V and 7 from J; bases not matched to a gene: 9. Germline values: CDR1 MDHEN, CDR2 SYDVKM.

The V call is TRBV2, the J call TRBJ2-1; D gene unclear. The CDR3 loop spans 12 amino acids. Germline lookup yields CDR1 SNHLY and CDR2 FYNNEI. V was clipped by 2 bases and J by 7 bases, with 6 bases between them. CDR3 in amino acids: CASSEKENEQFF. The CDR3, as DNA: TGTGCCAGCAGTGAAAAGGAGAATGAGCAGTTCTTC.

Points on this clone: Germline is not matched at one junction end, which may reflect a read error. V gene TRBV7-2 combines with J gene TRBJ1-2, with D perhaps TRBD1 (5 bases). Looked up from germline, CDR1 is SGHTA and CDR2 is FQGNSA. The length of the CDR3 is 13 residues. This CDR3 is CASREDSLGGYPF. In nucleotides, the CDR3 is TGTGCCAGCAGAGAAGACAGTTTGGGAGGCTACCCCTTC.

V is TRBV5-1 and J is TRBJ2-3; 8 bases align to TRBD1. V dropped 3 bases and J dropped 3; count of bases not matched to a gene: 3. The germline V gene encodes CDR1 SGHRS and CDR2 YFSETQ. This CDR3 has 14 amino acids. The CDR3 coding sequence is TGCGCCAGCAGCTACCGACAGGGGACAGATACGCAGTATTTT. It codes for CASSYRQGTDTQYF.

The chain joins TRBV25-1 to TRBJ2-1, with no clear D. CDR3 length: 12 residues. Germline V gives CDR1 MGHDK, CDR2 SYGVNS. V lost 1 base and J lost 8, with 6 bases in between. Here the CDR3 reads CASSEFEDEQFF. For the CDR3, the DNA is TGTGCCAGCAGTGAATTTGAGGATGAGCAGTTCTTC. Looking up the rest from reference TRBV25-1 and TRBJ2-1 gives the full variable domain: EADIYQTPRYLVIGTGKKITLECSQTMGHDKMYWYQQDPGMELHLIHYSYGVNSTEKGDLSSESTVSRIRTEHFPLTLESARPSHTSQYLCASSEFEDEQFFGPGTRLTVL.

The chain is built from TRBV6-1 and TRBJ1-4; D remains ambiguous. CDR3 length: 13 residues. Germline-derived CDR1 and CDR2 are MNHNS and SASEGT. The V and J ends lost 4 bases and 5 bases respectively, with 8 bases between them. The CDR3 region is CASSVQLNEKLFF. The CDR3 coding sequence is TGTGCCAGCAGTGTCCAGTTGAATGAAAAACTGTTTTTT.

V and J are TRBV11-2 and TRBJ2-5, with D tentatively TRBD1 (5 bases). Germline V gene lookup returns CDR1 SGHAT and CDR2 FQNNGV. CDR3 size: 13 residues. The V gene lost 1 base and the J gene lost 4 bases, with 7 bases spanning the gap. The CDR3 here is CASSLARVETQYF. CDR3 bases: TGTGCCAGCAGCTTAGCCAGGGTAGAGACCCAGTACTTC.

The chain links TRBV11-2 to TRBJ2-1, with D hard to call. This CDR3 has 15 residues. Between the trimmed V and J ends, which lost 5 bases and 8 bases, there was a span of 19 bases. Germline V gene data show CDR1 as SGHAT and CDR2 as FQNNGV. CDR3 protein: CASSPIDVQAHEQFF. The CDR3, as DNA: TGTGCCAGCAGCCCAATAGATGTCCAGGCCCATGAGCAGTTCTTC.

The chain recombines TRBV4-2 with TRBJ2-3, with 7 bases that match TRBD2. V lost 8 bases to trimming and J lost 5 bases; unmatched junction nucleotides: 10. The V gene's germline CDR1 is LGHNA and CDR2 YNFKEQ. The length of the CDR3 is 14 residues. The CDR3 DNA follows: TGTGCCAGCGGTTGGGGAGGGCCAAGAGATACGCAGTATTTT. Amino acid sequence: CASGWGGPRDTQYF.

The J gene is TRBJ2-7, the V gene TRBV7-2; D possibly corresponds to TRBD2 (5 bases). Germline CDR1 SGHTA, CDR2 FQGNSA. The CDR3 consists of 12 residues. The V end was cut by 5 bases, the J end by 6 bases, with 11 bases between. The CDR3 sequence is CASSLGGIEQYF. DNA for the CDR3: TGTGCCAGCAGCCTAGGAGGAATCGAGCAGTACTTC.

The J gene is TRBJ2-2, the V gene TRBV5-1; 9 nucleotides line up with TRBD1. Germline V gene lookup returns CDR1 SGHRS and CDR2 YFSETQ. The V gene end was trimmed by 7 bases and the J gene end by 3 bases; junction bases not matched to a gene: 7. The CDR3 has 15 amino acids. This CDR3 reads CASLPGQGHTGELFF. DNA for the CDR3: TGCGCCAGCCTCCCGGGACAGGGACACACCGGGGAGCTGTTTTTT.

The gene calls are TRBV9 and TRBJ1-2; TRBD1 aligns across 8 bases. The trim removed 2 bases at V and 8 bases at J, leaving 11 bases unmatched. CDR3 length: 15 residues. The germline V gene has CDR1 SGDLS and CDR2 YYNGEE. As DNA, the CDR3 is TGTGCCAGCAGCGTCGATGGCAGGGGGCTTGGGGGCTACACCTTC. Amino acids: CASSVDGRGLGGYTF. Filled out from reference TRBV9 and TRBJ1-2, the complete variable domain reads DSGVTQTPKHLITATGQRVTLRCSPRSGDLSVYWYQQSLDQGLQFLIQYYNGEERAKGNILERFSAQQFPDLHSELNLSSLELGDSALYFCASSVDGRGLGGYTFGSGTRLTVV.

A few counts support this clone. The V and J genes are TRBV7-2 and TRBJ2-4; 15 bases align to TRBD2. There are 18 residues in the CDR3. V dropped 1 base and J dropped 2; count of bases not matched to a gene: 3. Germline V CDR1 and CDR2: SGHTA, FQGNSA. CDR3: CASSLVGLAGGSKNIQYF. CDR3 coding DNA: TGTGCCAGCAGCTTAGTAGGACTAGCGGGAGGGTCCAAAAACATTCAGTACTTC.